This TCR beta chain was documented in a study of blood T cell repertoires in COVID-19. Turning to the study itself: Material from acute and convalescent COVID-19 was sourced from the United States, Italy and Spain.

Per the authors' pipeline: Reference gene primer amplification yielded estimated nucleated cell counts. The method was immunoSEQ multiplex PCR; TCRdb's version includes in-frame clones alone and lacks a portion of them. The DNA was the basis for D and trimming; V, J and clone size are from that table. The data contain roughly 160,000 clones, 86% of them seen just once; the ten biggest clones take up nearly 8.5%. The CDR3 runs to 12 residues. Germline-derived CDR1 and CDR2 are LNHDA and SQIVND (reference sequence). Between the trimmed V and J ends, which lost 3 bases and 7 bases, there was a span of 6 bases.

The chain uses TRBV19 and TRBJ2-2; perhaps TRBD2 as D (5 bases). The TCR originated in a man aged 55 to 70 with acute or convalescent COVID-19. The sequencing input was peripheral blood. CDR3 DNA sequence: TGTGCCAGTAGTATCGGGGACGGGGAGCTGTTTTTT. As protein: CASSIGDGELFF.